Given below is one TCR beta chain in context. As yet, its antigen is unknown. The sample is drawn from a study of T cell responses to AZD1222 COVID-19 vaccine. The study's findings and limits: Clonal diversity may have been underestimated in mostly white British donors. Spike-specific TCR depth and breadth grew after two AZD1222 doses.

Generated by immunoSEQ multiplex PCR, the TCRdb table keeps only in-frame clones and is missing some. The sample has about 150,000 clones, approximately 90% seen once. Trimming stripped 4 bases from V and 5 bases from J, with 15 bases between. From germline, CDR1 is SGHRS and CDR2 YFSETQ. The length of the CDR3 is 14 residues. Sample: peripheral blood, taken 28 days after the second AZD1222 dose. The V call is TRBV5-1, the J call TRBJ2-5; D not certain. The clonotype originates from an adult who received the AZD1222 COVID-19 vaccine. CDR3 in amino acids: CASSPGPVRETQYF. The CDR3 DNA reads as TGCGCCAGCAGCCCTGGACCGGTCCGGGAGACCCAGTACTTC.